The entry that follows covers one TCR beta chain sequence. Its antigen is unidentified. Germline CDR1 and CDR2: SSHAT and FNYEAQ (reference sequence). CDR3 length equals 14 residues. The sample belongs to a study of blood T cells in healthy people across ages. Each individual donor underwent a draw of roughly 10 milliliters of peripheral blood. Findings of the study overall: The recorded TCR beta diversity per million T cells decreased in a roughly linear manner with age. The long-lived group displayed more naive CD4+ cells, plus higher diversity, than the aged donors did. Shifts in expanded clonotypes may have been confounded by donor CMV status, which was unknown.

Alongside a J-beta primer mix, a sample-barcoded 5' primer served in a second PCR lasting about 7 to 11 cycles. TCRdb fed the 5' RACE reads into MiXCR, producing one record per CDR3 protein. This table holds a few hundred thousand distinct CDR3 sequences, approximately 25% found once. The sequencing input was blood. V gene TRBV7-7 combines with J gene TRBJ2-4; D is perhaps TRBD2 (6 bases). This TCR came from a woman aged 70-85 years in good health. This CDR3 reads CANSFRKEGNIQYF. CDR3 nucleotides: TGTGCTAACAGCTTTAGAAAGGAGGGAAACATTCAGTACTTC.